The 21 T cell receptor beta chains reported below all come from one sample, sequenced in a study of neurological immune-mediated disorders. TCRdb called the 5' RACE reads again in MiXCR, with one record for every CDR3 protein. The sample lists tens of thousands of distinct CDR3 sequences, about 16% seen once, with around 5% in the top ten. Stated time point: technical triplicate 3. The sequencing sample was made of CD4+ T cells from blood. These receptors originate from a female donor with HTLV-1-associated myelopathy (HAM/TSP).

This clonotype was observed once. This rearrangement joins TRBV4-2 to TRBJ2-2; 8 bases agree with TRBD1. With V trimmed by 0 bases and J by 7 bases, 7 bases remained unmatched. The CDR3 has 16 residues. Germline V gene sequence: CDR1 LGHNA, CDR2 YNFKEQ. The DNA for the CDR3 is TGTGCCAGCAGCCAAGATGGGCAGGGGGCAATCGGGGAGCTGTTTTTT. Its protein product is CASSQDGQGAIGELFF.

The sample holds a few counts of this clonotype. The rearrangement links TRBV4-1 to TRBJ2-7, with 9 bases matching TRBD1. Germline CDR1 is MGHRA and CDR2 is YSYEKL. J lost 2 bases, V lost 2 bases, and 4 bases had no gene match. This CDR3 is built from 15 residues. The CDR3 DNA reads as TGCGCCAGCAGCCAATACCGACAGGGGGCCTACGAGCAGTACTTC. This translates into CASSQYRQGAYEQYF.

This clonotype showed up many times. V usage is TRBV5-1 and J usage is TRBJ2-1; TRBD2 agrees at 7 bases. This CDR3 spans 15 amino acids. The junction had 3 bases not matched to a gene; V was cut back by 0 bases and J by 3 bases. CDR1 is SGHRS, CDR2 YFSETQ, per germline. Here the CDR3 DNA reads TGCGCCAGCAGCTTGGGCGGGAGCGTCTACAATGAGCAGTTCTTC. Encoded protein: CASSLGGSVYNEQFF.

There are many counts of this clonotype. This chain joins TRBV7-2 and TRBJ2-7, with 7 bases fitting TRBD2. The ends lost 2 bases at V and 3 bases at J; junction bases unmatched: 1. CDR3 length equals 13 residues. Germline V gene lookup returns CDR1 SGHTA and CDR2 FQGNSA. This CDR3 reads CASSLTGGYEQYF. The CDR3 bases are TGTGCCAGCAGCTTAACGGGGGGCTACGAGCAGTACTTC.

The sample holds many counts of this clonotype. The V gene is TRBV20-1, the J gene TRBJ1-2; D is possibly TRBD1 (5 bases). Trimming took off 5 bases at V and 4 bases at J, with 14 bases between the two ends. Germline-derived CDR1 and CDR2 are DFQATT and SNEGSKA (reference sequence). This CDR3 is built from 13 residues. The CDR3 DNA sequence: TGCAGTGCTCAGACGGGGCTGGGCTATGGCTACACCTTC. This sequence encodes CSAQTGLGYGYTF.

There are many counts of this clonotype. The chain is built from TRBV28 and TRBJ1-2; the match to TRBD1 covers 8 bases. The CDR3 is 13 residues long. With 6 bases clipped from V and 4 bases from J, the junction kept 4 bases outside the gene matches. Germline V gene lookup returns CDR1 MDHEN and CDR2 SYDVKM. The CDR3 DNA sequence: TGTGCCAGCAGCCAGGGGGCTTTCTATGGCTACACCTTC. Translated: CASSQGAFYGYTF.

This clonotype was recorded many times. The CDR3 sequence is CASSADRTQETQYF. The CDR3 nucleotides are TGTGCCAGCAGCGCAGACAGAACCCAAGAGACCCAGTACTTC. The chain employs TRBV7-8 and TRBJ2-5; D possibly corresponds to TRBD1 (5 bases). This CDR3 has 14 residues. In germline, CDR1 is SGHVS, CDR2 FQNEAQ. Trimming cost V 5 bases and J 1 base, with 11 bases left between them.

This clonotype was recorded many times. The rearrangement links TRBV6-5 to TRBJ1-2; TRBD1 aligns across 7 bases. This CDR3 spans 14 amino acids. The trim removed 4 bases at V and 4 bases at J, leaving 6 bases unmatched. The germline gives CDR1 MNHEY, CDR2 SVGAGI. This CDR3 is CASSSDRSFYGYTF. The CDR3 DNA reads as TGTGCCAGCAGTTCGGACAGGTCGTTCTATGGCTACACCTTC.

This clonotype was seen repeatedly, ten times or more. The chain is built from TRBV4-1 and TRBJ2-7, with D perhaps being TRBD1 or TRBD2 (5 bases each). The CDR3 covers 14 residues. V dropped 4 bases and J dropped 5 bases, with 15 bases sitting between them. The germline gives CDR1 MGHRA, CDR2 YSYEKL. CDR3 in amino acids: CASSLGTVSDEQYF. The CDR3 bases are TGCGCCAGCAGCCTTGGGACGGTGTCGGACGAGCAGTACTTC.

This clonotype was seen many times. This sequence joins TRBV12-3 or TRBV12-4 and TRBJ2-3; 16 positions match TRBD2. The CDR3 extends over 18 amino acids. With 5 bases clipped from V and 5 bases from J, the junction kept 10 bases outside the gene matches. CDR3 amino acids: CASSNPGTSGGAGDTQYF. The CDR3 coding sequence is TGTGCCAGCAGTAACCCCGGGACTAGCGGGGGGGCAGGAGATACGCAGTATTTT.

This clonotype has a count of ten or more. The rearrangement uses TRBV5-5 and TRBJ2-1; possibly TRBD1 for D (5 bases). CDR3 length equals 13 residues. In germline, CDR1 is SGHKS, CDR2 YYEKEE (reference sequence). Trimming stripped 2 bases from V and 4 bases from J, with 7 bases between. The CDR3 sequence: CASSFQGYNEQFF. The CDR3 nucleotides are TGTGCCAGCAGCTTCCAGGGTTACAATGAGCAGTTCTTC.

This clonotype occurred many times. The V gene is TRBV6-6, the J gene TRBJ2-1; possible D gene TRBD2, 5 bases. Deletions cut 4 bases from V and 5 bases from J, with 12 bases between. CDR3 length: 14 amino acids. Germline lookup yields CDR1 MNHNY and CDR2 SVGAGI (reference sequence). Here the CDR3 DNA reads TGTGCCAGCAGTTCTGTTGGGAGTCACAATGAGCAGTTCTTC. Amino acids: CASSSVGSHNEQFF.

This clonotype was counted ten times or more. V is TRBV20-1 and J is TRBJ2-5, with 11 positions matching TRBD2. Germline assignment: CDR1 DFQATT and CDR2 SNEGSKA (reference sequence). J was trimmed by 2 bases and V by 6 bases; bases with no gene match: 5. CDR3 length: 14 residues. The CDR3 protein is CSATLAGEQETQYF. CDR3 DNA: TGCAGTGCGACACTAGCGGGAGAACAAGAGACCCAGTACTTC.

In this sample, this clonotype turned up many times. V and J are TRBV5-1 and TRBJ2-7; the D is unclear. CDR1 is SGHRS, CDR2 YFSETQ, per germline. Trimming left V 7 bases short and J 4 bases short, with 15 bases between. The CDR3 length is 13 residues. This CDR3 is CASRGTENYEQYF. The CDR3 region has the DNA TGCGCCAGCCGAGGAACAGAAAATTACGAGCAGTACTTC.

This chain joins TRBV3-1 and TRBJ2-1, with 11 bases matching TRBD2. This CDR3 contains 17 residues. V gave up 5 bases and J gave up 7 bases; unmatched junction bases: 13. Germline CDR1 and CDR2: LGHDT and YNNKEL (reference sequence). CDR3 DNA sequence: TGTGCCAGCAGCGACAGTCTAGCGGGAGGATTAAGGAATGAGCAGTTCTTC. It specifies CASSDSLAGGLRNEQFF.

This clonotype was observed at least ten times. V and J are TRBV6-5 and TRBJ2-2; a weak D match, TRBD2 (6 bases). V lost 6 bases, J lost 9 bases, and 17 bases lay in between. The CDR3 has 14 amino acids. The germline V gene has CDR1 MNHEY and CDR2 SVGAGI. The CDR3 loop reads CASRPSVPSRELFF. In DNA, the CDR3 is TGTGCCAGCAGGCCTAGCGTCCCGTCCCGGGAGCTGTTTTTT.

The gene calls are TRBV5-1 and TRBJ2-3; D unresolved. CDR3 length: 16 amino acids. Looked up from germline, CDR1 is SGHRS and CDR2 is YFSETQ. Trimming took 0 bases from V and 0 from J, leaving 11 bases between them. The CDR3 DNA reads TGCGCCAGCAGCTTGGCGACACTAAAAAGCACAGATACGCAGTATTTT. Protein product: CASSLATLKSTDTQYF. The complete variable domain, with remaining parts taken from reference TRBV5-1 and TRBJ2-3, reads KAGVTQTPRYLIKTRGQQVTLSCSPISGHRSVSWYQQTPGQGLQFLFEYFSETQRNKGNFPGRFSGRQFSNSRSEMNVSTLELGDSALYLCASSLATLKSTDTQYFGPGTRLTVL.

The chain uses TRBV27 and TRBJ2-2; perhaps TRBD2 as D (7 bases). Germline V gene lookup returns CDR1 MNHEY and CDR2 SMNVEV (reference sequence). Trimming left V 4 bases short and J 7 bases short, with 13 bases between. There are 14 residues in the CDR3. This chain's CDR3 is CASSYSRGGGELFF. The CDR3 DNA reads TGTGCCAGCAGTTACTCGAGGGGGGGCGGGGAGCTGTTTTTT.

This clonotype was observed at least ten times. V usage is TRBV5-1 and J usage is TRBJ2-5; weak D call: TRBD2 (5 bases). V was pared by 2 bases and J by 1 base, with 6 bases between. CDR1 is SGHRS, CDR2 YFSETQ, per germline. The CDR3 is 13 amino acids. In DNA, the CDR3 is TGCGCCAGCAGCTTTCGGGGCCAAGAGACCCAGTACTTC. It yields the protein CASSFRGQETQYF.

This clonotype was seen many times. The V gene is TRBV7-2, the J gene TRBJ1-2, with D unresolved. The CDR3 is 14 residues long. The germline V gene encodes CDR1 SGHTA and CDR2 FQGNSA. The V end was cut by 5 bases, the J end by 4 bases, with 14 bases between. CDR3 amino acids: CASSPVDTLYGYTF. CDR3 DNA: TGTGCCAGCAGCCCAGTAGATACTCTCTATGGCTACACCTTC.

This sequence joins TRBV5-1 and TRBJ2-7; TRBD2 aligns across 7 bases. From germline, CDR1 is SGHRS and CDR2 YFSETQ. This CDR3 contains 13 residues. V was pared by 4 bases and J by 3 bases, with 4 bases of the junction left unmatched. Here the CDR3 DNA reads TGCGCCAGCAGCGATACGGGGGGCTACGAGCAGTACTTC. Residues: CASSDTGGYEQYF. Full variable domain (remainder filled in from reference TRBV5-1 and TRBJ2-7): KAGVTQTPRYLIKTRGQQVTLSCSPISGHRSVSWYQQTPGQGLQFLFEYFSETQRNKGNFPGRFSGRQFSNSRSEMNVSTLELGDSALYLCASSDTGGYEQYFGPGTRLTVT.